This entry describes one TCR beta chain. The data were obtained in a study of blood T cell repertoires in COVID-19. Turning to the study itself: Some COVID-19 samples were acute and others convalescent; all came from the United States, Italy and Spain.

Clones were read by immunoSEQ multiplex PCR, and TCRdb kept only the in-frame ones, dropping some. This sample has some 68,000 clones, with roughly nine tenths found just once. The receptor's source is a man in his forties or fifties with active COVID-19. Sequenced sample: peripheral blood.

This chain's CDR3 is CATSDYSGRAGETQYF. The CDR3 nucleotides read TGTGCCACCAGTGATTATAGCGGCCGGGCGGGGGAGACCCAGTACTTC. The chain uses TRBV24-1 and TRBJ2-5, with a weak D call TRBD2 (6 bases). Trimming shortened V by 2 bases and J by 5 bases, and 17 bases separated the two germline ends. Germline loops: CDR1 KGHDR, CDR2 SFDVKD. CDR3 size: 16 residues.